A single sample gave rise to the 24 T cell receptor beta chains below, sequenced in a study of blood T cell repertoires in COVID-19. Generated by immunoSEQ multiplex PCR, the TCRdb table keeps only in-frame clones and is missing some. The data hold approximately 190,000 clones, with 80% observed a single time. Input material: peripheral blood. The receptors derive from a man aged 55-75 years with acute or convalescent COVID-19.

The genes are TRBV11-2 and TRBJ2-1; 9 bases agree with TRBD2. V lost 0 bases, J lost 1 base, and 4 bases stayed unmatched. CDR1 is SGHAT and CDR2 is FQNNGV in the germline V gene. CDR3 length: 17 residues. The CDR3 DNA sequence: TGTGCCAGCAGCTTAGAGGCAGCGGGGGGATCCTACAATGAGCAGTTCTTC. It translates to CASSLEAAGGSYNEQFF.

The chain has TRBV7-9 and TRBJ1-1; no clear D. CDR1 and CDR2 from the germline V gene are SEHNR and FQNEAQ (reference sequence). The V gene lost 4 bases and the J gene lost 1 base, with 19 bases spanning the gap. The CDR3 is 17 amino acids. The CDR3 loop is CASSSILSPVANTEAFF. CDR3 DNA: TGTGCCAGCAGCTCAATCCTGTCCCCAGTGGCGAACACTGAAGCTTTCTTT. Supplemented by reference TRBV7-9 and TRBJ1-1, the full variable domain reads DTGVSQNPRHKITKRGQNVTFRCDPISEHNRLYWYRQTLGQGPEFLTYFQNEAQLEKSRLLSDRFSAERPKGSFSTLEIQRTEQGDSAMYLCASSSILSPVANTEAFFGQGTRLTVV.

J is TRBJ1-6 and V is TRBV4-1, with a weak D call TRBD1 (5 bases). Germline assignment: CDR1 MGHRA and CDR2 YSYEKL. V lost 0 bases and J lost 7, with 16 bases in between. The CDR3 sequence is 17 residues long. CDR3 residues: CASSQEVAGLGNSPLHF. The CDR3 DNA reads TGCGCCAGCAGCCAAGAGGTGGCAGGGTTAGGCAATTCACCCCTCCACTTT.

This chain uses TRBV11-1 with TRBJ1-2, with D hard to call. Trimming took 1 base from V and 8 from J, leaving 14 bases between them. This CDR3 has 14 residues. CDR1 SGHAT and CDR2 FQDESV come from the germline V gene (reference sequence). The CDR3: CASSLGGEGSGYTF. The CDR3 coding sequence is TGTGCCAGCAGCTTAGGAGGAGAGGGCTCCGGCTACACCTTC.

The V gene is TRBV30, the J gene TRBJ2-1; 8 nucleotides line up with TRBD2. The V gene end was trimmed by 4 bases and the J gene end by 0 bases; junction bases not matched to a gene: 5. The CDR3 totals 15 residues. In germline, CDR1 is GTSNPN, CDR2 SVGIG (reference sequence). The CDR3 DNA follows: TGTGCCTGGACCTTAGCGGGACCCTCCTACAATGAGCAGTTCTTC. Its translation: CAWTLAGPSYNEQFF.

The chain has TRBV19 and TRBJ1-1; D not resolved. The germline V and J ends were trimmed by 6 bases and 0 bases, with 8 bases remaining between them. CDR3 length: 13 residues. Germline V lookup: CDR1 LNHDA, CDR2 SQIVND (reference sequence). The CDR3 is CASSRELNTEAFF. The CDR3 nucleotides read TGTGCCAGTAGCCGCGAGTTGAACACTGAAGCTTTCTTT. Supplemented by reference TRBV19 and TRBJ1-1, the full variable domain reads DGGITQSPKYLFRKEGQNVTLSCEQNLNHDAMYWYRQDPGQGLRLIYYSQIVNDFQKGDIAEGYSVSREKKESFPLTVTSAQKNPTAFYLCASSRELNTEAFFGQGTRLTVV.

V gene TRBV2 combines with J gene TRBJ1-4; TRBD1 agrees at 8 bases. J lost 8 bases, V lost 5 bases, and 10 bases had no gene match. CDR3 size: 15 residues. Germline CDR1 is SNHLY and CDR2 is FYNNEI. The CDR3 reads CASSPRQGISEKLFF. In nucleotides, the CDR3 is TGTGCCAGCAGTCCCCGACAGGGGATAAGCGAAAAACTGTTTTTT. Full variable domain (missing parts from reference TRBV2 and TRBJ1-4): EPEVTQTPSHQVTQMGQEVILRCVPISNHLYFYWYRQILGQKVEFLVSFYNNEISEKSEIFDDQFSVERPDGSNFTLKIRSTKLEDSAMYFCASSPRQGISEKLFFGSGTQLSVL.

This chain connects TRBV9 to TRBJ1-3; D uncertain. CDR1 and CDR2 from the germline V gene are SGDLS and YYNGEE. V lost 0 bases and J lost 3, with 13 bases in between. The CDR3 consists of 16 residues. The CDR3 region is CASSVGAGKVGNTIYF. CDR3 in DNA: TGTGCCAGCAGCGTAGGAGCGGGAAAGGTTGGAAACACCATATATTTT.

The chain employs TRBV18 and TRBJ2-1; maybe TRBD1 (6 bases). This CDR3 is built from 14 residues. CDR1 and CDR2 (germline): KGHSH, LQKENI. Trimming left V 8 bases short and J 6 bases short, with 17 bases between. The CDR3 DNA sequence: TGTGCCAGCACCCTTCGCAGGGGCCGCAATGAGCAGTTCTTC. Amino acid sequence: CASTLRRGRNEQFF. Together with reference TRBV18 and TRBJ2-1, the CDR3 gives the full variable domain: NAGVMQNPRHLVRRRGQEARLRCSPMKGHSHVYWYRQLPEEGLKFMVYLQKENIIDESGMPKERFSAEFPKEGPSILRIQQVVRGDSAAYFCASTLRRGRNEQFFGPGTRLTVL.

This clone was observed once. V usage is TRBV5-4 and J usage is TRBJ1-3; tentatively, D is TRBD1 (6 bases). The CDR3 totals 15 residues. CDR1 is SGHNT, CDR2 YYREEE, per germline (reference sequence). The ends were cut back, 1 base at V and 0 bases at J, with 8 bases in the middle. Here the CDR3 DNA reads TGTGCCAGCAGCTTGACAGGGAGCTCTGGAAACACCATATATTTT. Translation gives CASSLTGSSGNTIYF.

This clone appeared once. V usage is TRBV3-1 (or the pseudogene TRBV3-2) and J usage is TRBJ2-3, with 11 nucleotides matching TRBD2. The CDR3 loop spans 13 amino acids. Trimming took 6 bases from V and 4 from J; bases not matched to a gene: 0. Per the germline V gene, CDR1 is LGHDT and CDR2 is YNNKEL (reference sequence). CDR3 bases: TGTGCCAGCAGACTAGCGGGGGCAGATACGCAGTATTTT. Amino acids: CASRLAGADTQYF.

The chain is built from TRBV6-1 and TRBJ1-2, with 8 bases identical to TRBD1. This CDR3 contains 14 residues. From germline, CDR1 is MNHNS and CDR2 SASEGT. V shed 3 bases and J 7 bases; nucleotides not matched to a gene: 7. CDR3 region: CASSDRDRRAGYTF. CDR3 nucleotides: TGTGCCAGCAGTGACCGGGACAGGAGGGCTGGCTACACCTTC.

The CDR3 bases are TGTGCCAGCTCCCTCCGGGTTTCTAATGAAAAACTGTTTTTT. It codes for CASSLRVSNEKLFF. V gene TRBV28 combines with J gene TRBJ1-4; D ambiguous. V was trimmed by 8 bases and J by 3 bases, leaving 13 bases between them. The CDR3 covers 14 residues. From germline, CDR1 is MDHEN and CDR2 SYDVKM.

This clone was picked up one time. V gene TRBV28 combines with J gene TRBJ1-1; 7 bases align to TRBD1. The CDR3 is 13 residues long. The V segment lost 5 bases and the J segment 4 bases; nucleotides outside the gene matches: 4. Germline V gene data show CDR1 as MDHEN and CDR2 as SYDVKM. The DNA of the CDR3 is TGTGCCAGCAGTCTCGGGACAGCCACTGAAGCTTTCTTT. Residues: CASSLGTATEAFF.

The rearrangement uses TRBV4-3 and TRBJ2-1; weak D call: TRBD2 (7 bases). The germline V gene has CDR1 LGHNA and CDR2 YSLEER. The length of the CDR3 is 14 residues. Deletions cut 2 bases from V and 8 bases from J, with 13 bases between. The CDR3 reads CASSQKEGGYEQFF. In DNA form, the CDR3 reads TGCGCCAGCAGCCAAAAGGAGGGGGGGTATGAGCAGTTCTTC.

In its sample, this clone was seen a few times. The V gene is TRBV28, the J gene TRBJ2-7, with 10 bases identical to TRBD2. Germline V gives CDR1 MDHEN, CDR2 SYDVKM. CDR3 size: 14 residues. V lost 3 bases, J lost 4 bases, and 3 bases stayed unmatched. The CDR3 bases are TGTGCCAGCAGTTTGAGCGGGAGGGCGTACGAGCAGTACTTC. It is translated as CASSLSGRAYEQYF.

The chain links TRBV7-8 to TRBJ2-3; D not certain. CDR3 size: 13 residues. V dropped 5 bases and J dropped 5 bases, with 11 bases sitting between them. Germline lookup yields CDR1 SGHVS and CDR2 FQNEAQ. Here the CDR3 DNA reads TGTGCCAGCAGCACTGCCCTCCTAGATACGCAGTATTTT. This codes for CASSTALLDTQYF.

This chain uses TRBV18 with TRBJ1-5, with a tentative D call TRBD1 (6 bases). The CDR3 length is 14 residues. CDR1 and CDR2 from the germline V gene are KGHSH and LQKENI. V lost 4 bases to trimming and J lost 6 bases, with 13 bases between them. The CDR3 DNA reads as TGTGCCAGCTCACAACAACAGGGACCTCAGCCCCAGCATTTT. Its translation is CASSQQQGPQPQHF.

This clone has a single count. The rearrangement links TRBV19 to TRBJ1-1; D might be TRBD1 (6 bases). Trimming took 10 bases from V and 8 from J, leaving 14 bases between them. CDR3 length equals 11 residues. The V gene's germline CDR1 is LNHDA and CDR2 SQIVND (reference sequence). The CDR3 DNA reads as TGTGCCACCTACCACGGACAGGAAGCTTTCTTT. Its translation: CATYHGQEAFF.

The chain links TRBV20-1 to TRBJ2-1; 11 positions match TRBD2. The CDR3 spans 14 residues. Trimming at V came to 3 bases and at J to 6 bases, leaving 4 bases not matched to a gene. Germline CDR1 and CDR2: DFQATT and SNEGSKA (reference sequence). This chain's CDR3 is CSASGTSGCNEQFF. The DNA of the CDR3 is TGCAGTGCTAGTGGGACTAGCGGTTGCAATGAGCAGTTCTTC.

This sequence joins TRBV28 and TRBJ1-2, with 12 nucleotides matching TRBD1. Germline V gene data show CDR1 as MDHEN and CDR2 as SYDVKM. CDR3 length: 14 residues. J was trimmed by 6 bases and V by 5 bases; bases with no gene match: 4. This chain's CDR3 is CASSPGQGADGYTF. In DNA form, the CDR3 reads TGTGCCAGCAGTCCGGGACAGGGGGCAGATGGCTACACCTTC.

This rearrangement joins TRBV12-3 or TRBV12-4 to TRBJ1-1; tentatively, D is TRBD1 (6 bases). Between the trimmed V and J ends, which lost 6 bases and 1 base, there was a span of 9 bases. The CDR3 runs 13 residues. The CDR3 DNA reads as TGTGCCAGCAGCGGACAGCCGAACACTGAAGCTTTCTTT. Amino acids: CASSGQPNTEAFF.

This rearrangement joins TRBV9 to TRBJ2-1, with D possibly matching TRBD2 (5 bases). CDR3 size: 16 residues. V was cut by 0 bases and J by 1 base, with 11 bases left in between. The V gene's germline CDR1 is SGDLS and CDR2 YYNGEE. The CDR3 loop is CASSVAPAASYNEQFF. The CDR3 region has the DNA TGTGCCAGCAGCGTAGCCCCAGCGGCGTCCTACAATGAGCAGTTCTTC. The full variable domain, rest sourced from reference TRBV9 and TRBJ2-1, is DSGVTQTPKHLITATGQRVTLRCSPRSGDLSVYWYQQSLDQGLQFLIQYYNGEERAKGNILERFSAQQFPDLHSELNLSSLELGDSALYFCASSVAPAASYNEQFFGPGTRLTVL.

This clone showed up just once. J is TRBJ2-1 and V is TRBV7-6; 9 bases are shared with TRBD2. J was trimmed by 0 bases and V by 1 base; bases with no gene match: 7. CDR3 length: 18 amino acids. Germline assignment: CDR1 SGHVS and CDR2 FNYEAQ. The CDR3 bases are TGTGCCAGCAGCTTAGTTAGCGGGGGACCGAGCTCCTACAATGAGCAGTTCTTC. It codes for CASSLVSGGPSSYNEQFF.